This passage covers 19 T cell receptor beta chains from one sample sequenced in a study of blood T cell repertoires in COVID-19. This table comes from immunoSEQ multiplex PCR, and its TCRdb copy is limited to in-frame clones, with some not included. This table has some 49,000 clones, more than 85% appearing once. Sequenced sample: peripheral blood. The receptors were sampled from a man aged 50 to 59 with active COVID-19.

The chain employs TRBV11-2 and TRBJ2-7; maybe TRBD2 (5 bases). Germline CDR1 SGHAT, CDR2 FQNNGV. The CDR3 spans 16 residues. Trimming took off 3 bases at V and 2 bases at J, with 17 bases between the two ends. The CDR3, as DNA: TGTGCCAGCAGCTTGGCGCTGGGTTTCGGGACCTACGAGCAGTACTTC. Translation gives CASSLALGFGTYEQYF.

The genes are TRBV19 and TRBJ1-5, with 7 bases matching TRBD1. The V gene's germline CDR1 is LNHDA and CDR2 SQIVND (reference sequence). The CDR3 is 15 residues long. V lost 3 bases to trimming and J lost 5 bases; unmatched junction nucleotides: 7. The CDR3 protein is CASSIGAGGYQPQHF. As DNA, the CDR3 is TGTGCCAGTAGTATCGGAGCAGGGGGATATCAGCCCCAGCATTTT.

This clone was seen just once. The genes are TRBV3-1 (or the pseudogene TRBV3-2) and TRBJ2-5; TRBD2 is a possible D gene (6 bases). This CDR3 has 15 amino acids. Germline CDR1 LGHDT, CDR2 YNNKEL (reference sequence). V lost 1 base and J 7 bases, leaving 16 bases between the germline ends. CDR3 nucleotide sequence: TGTGCCAGCAGCCAAGGAACTTCTACCGGGGGGACCCAGTACTTC. As protein: CASSQGTSTGGTQYF.

The table lists this clone with a count of one. This sequence joins TRBV5-4 and TRBJ2-1; D may be TRBD2 (6 bases). CDR1 and CDR2 from the germline V gene are SGHNT and YYREEE (reference sequence). V dropped 4 bases and J dropped 12 bases, with 17 bases sitting between them. The CDR3 totals 13 residues. DNA for the CDR3: TGTGCCAGCAGCCGGACGGGGGATTTGCGGCAGTTCTTC. Its protein is CASSRTGDLRQFF.

The rearrangement joins TRBV29-1 to TRBJ2-7; D is uncertain. Trimming stripped 4 bases from V and 3 bases from J, with 4 bases between. Germline lookup yields CDR1 SQVTM and CDR2 ANQGSEA. The CDR3 runs 10 residues. The CDR3 nucleotides are TGCAGCGTTGTCATCTACGAGCAGTACTTC. Translated: CSVVIYEQYF.

This chain uses TRBV5-1 with TRBJ1-1; 7 positions agree with TRBD1. Germline values: CDR1 SGHRS, CDR2 YFSETQ. The ends lost 5 bases at V and 3 bases at J; junction bases unmatched: 7. This CDR3 is built from 14 residues. CDR3 loop: CASRVDRLDTEAFF. As DNA, the CDR3 is TGCGCCAGCAGAGTGGACAGGCTGGACACTGAAGCTTTCTTT.

The chain uses TRBV4-2 and TRBJ2-7; 16 bases align to TRBD2. Per the germline V gene, CDR1 is LGHNA and CDR2 is YNFKEQ. Germline trimming cut 4 bases from V and 9 bases from J; bases unmatched to any gene: 12. This CDR3 comprises 17 residues. CDR3 sequence: CASSPRLGTSGGAVQYF. The CDR3 region has the DNA TGTGCCAGCAGCCCCCGACTCGGGACTAGCGGGGGGGCTGTGCAGTACTTC.

The V and J genes are TRBV3-1 (or the pseudogene TRBV3-2) and TRBJ2-7, with 9 bases lining up with TRBD1. Germline V gene lookup returns CDR1 LGHDT and CDR2 YNNKEL (reference sequence). This CDR3 has 15 amino acids. The trim removed 1 base at V and 3 bases at J, leaving 4 bases unmatched. CDR3 amino acids: CASSQGQGGNYEQYF. CDR3 coding DNA: TGTGCCAGCAGCCAAGGACAGGGGGGAAACTACGAGCAGTACTTC.

The chain joins TRBV2 to TRBJ1-4, with a possible D match to TRBD1 (6 bases). V was shortened by 3 bases and J by 5 bases, with 22 bases between the two germline ends. This CDR3 contains 18 residues. Germline V CDR1 and CDR2: SNHLY, FYNNEI. The CDR3 nucleotides are TGTGCCAGCAGTGACAAACAGGGATCCCTTCGAGTGAATGAAAAACTGTTTTTT. Translated: CASSDKQGSLRVNEKLFF.

V gene TRBV30 combines with J gene TRBJ1-1; the D gene is possibly TRBD1 (6 bases). Germline loops: CDR1 GTSNPN, CDR2 SVGIG (reference sequence). V lost 4 bases and J lost 8, with 17 bases in between. The CDR3 runs to 13 residues. CDR3 sequence reads: CAWKETGPREAFF. CDR3 nucleotides: TGTGCCTGGAAGGAAACAGGGCCACGGGAAGCTTTCTTT.

The CDR3 coding sequence is TGTGCCTGGAGTGTACTGTCCACAGCCAGCACAGATACGCAGTATTTT. As protein: CAWSVLSTASTDTQYF. V is TRBV30 and J is TRBJ2-3; D gene ambiguous. Germline V gene sequence: CDR1 GTSNPN, CDR2 SVGIG (reference sequence). The CDR3 has 16 amino acids. V lost 0 bases to trimming and J lost 0 bases, with 13 bases between them.

CDR3 nucleotides: TGTGCCAGCAGTTACTCTAGCGGGGGGGCCGGGGAGCTGTTTTTT. Its translation is CASSYSSGGAGELFF. The chain uses TRBV6-2 or TRBV6-3 and TRBJ2-2; TRBD2 matches 11 bases. After removal of 0 bases from V and 6 bases from J, the junction contained 0 bases not matched to a gene. Per germline, CDR1 MNHEY and CDR2 SVGEGT. The CDR3 sequence is 15 residues long.

This sequence joins TRBV7-2 and TRBJ2-5, with 11 bases aligning to TRBD2. Losses at the gene ends were 3 bases for V and 2 bases for J; bases not matched to a gene: 5. This CDR3 is built from 16 residues. The germline gives CDR1 SGHTA, CDR2 FQGNSA. The DNA for the CDR3 is TGTGCCAGCAGCTTGGGTCTAGCGGGGGGACAAGAGACCCAGTACTTC. It is translated as CASSLGLAGGQETQYF.

The chain carries TRBV28 and TRBJ1-6; TRBD1 might be the D (6 bases). The CDR3 contains 14 residues. Germline CDR1 reads MDHEN; CDR2 reads SYDVKM. The germline V and J ends were trimmed by 7 bases and 9 bases, with 16 bases remaining between them. The CDR3: CASTLQGTISPLHF. CDR3 bases: TGTGCCAGCACCTTACAGGGTACAATTTCACCCCTCCACTTT. The full variable domain, with the rest looked up from reference TRBV28 and TRBJ1-6, is DVKVTQSSRYLVKRTGEKVFLECVQDMDHENMFWYRQDPGLGLRLIYFSYDVKMKEKGDIPEGYSVSREKKERFSLILESASTNQTSMYLCASTLQGTISPLHFGNGTRLTVT.

The gene calls are TRBV30 and TRBJ1-2; 7 positions match TRBD1. The CDR3 extends over 13 amino acids. The germline V gene encodes CDR1 GTSNPN and CDR2 SVGIG (reference sequence). V shed 6 bases and J 7 bases; nucleotides not matched to a gene: 11. The CDR3 reads CACPEPGGSGYTF. For the CDR3, the DNA is TGTGCCTGCCCCGAGCCAGGGGGAAGTGGCTACACCTTC.

The chain combines TRBV2 with TRBJ2-5; D call uncertain. The CDR3 length is 13 residues. CDR1 and CDR2 from the germline V gene are SNHLY and FYNNEI. Between the trimmed V and J ends, which lost 5 bases and 2 bases, there was a span of 9 bases. The CDR3 protein is CASSRQDQETQYF. In DNA form, the CDR3 reads TGTGCCAGCAGTAGGCAGGATCAAGAGACCCAGTACTTC.

This sequence joins TRBV3-1 (or the pseudogene TRBV3-2) and TRBJ2-7; perhaps TRBD2 as D (5 bases). This CDR3 spans 13 amino acids. Trimming removed 5 bases at V and 6 bases at J, with 14 bases between. In germline, CDR1 is LGHDT, CDR2 YNNKEL (reference sequence). The CDR3 region is CASSNMRAAEQYF. The CDR3 coding sequence is TGTGCCAGCAGCAATATGAGGGCGGCCGAGCAGTACTTC.

The rearrangement links TRBV12-3 or TRBV12-4 to TRBJ1-2; 7 nucleotides match TRBD1. The CDR3 length is 12 residues. V was clipped by 6 bases and J by 7 bases; unmatched bases: 5. The CDR3 region has the DNA TGTGCCAGCAGACAGGGGATTGGTGGCTACACCTTC. Translation gives CASRQGIGGYTF.

The genes are TRBV11-2 and TRBJ1-1; unclear D gene. V was shortened by 1 base and J by 5 bases, with 14 bases between the two germline ends. This CDR3 spans 15 amino acids. From germline, CDR1 is SGHAT and CDR2 FQNNGV. CDR3 amino acids: CASSLGGRYRTEAFF. The CDR3 DNA reads TGTGCCAGCAGCTTAGGAGGGCGCTATCGGACTGAAGCTTTCTTT.